A single T cell receptor beta chain is shown here with its context. Its antigen is as yet unknown. This CDR3 contains 15 residues. Germline values: CDR1 LGHDT, CDR2 YNNKEL (reference sequence). V was shortened by 7 bases and J by 7 bases, with 19 bases between the two germline ends. TCRdb passed the RT-PCR reads through MiXCR, listing each CDR3 protein once. The table has hundreds of thousands of distinct CDR3 sequences, roughly 18% seen once. This sample was taken from a study of response to subunit inactivated influenza vaccine. General study points: A suggestion made by the authors is that each seasonal influenza vaccination recruits few new T cells.

This TCR came from a man aged 50-60 years who received an inactivated influenza vaccine. V is TRBV3-1 and J is TRBJ1-4; D is perhaps TRBD1 (5 bases). Sample: PBMCs from blood, taken more than 4 days after vaccination. CDR3 loop: CASTQGEGPGEKLFF. The CDR3 bases are TGTGCCAGCACCCAGGGAGAGGGACCAGGTGAAAAACTGTTTTTT.